One and the same sample provided the 3 T cell receptor delta chains below, sequenced in a study of gamma-delta T cells after stem cell transplantation. TCRdb repeated clone calling on the RT-PCR reads with CATT. Its listing shows roughly five delta-chain clones. Sequences were obtained from gamma-delta T cells. The receptors here all came from a human donor. It is not recorded whose cells these are; they may come from a transplant donor.

Remarks on this clone: The library was designed around gamma chains, so this delta chain is a stray read whose abundance carries little weight. This chain connects TRDV2 to TRDJ1; 11 nucleotides agree with TRDD3. With 8 bases clipped from V and 3 bases from J, the junction kept 10 bases outside the gene matches. This CDR3 spans 15 amino acids. Germline lookup yields CDR1 GEAIGNYY and CDR2 EKD. The CDR3 DNA reads as TGTGCCTTTGATCCACTGGGGGATAACGCCGATAAACTCATCTTT. It encodes CAFDPLGDNADKLIF.

This clone was picked up a small number of times. This delta chain appears as a stray read in a library generated for gamma chains; its size is not informative. The chain carries TRDV3 and TRDJ1; possibly TRDD2 or TRDD3 for D (6 bases each). Trimming removed 5 bases at V and 5 bases at J, with 21 bases between. The CDR3 totals 14 residues. Germline CDR1 is TVYSNPD and CDR2 is GDNSRS (reference sequence). CDR3 in DNA: TGTGCCCTCTCCTCCTACGACCTGGGGGATAAACTCATCTTT. It translates to CALSSYDLGDKLIF.

To note about this clone: The size of this delta chain means little, since it is a stray read in a library made for gamma chains. This sequence joins TRDV1 and TRDJ2; 8 bases agree with TRDD3. Germline V gives CDR1 TSWWSYY, CDR2 QGS. The CDR3 sequence is 14 residues long. Germline trimming cut 6 bases from V and 7 bases from J; bases unmatched to any gene: 7. The CDR3 sequence: CALGRGIGVAQLFF. The CDR3 DNA sequence: TGTGCTCTTGGCCGGGGGATAGGAGTAGCACAACTCTTCTTT.